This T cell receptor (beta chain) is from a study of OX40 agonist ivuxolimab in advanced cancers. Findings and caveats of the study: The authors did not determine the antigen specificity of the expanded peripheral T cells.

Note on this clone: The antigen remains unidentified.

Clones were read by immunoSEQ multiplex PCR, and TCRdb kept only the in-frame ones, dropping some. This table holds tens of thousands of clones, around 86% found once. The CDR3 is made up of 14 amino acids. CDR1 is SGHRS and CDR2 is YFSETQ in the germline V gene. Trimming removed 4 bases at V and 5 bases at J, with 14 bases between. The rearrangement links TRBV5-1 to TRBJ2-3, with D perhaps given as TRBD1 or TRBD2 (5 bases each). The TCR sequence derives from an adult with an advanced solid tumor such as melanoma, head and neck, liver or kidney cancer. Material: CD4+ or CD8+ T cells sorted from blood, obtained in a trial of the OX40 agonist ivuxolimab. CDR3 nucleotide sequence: TGCGCCAGCAGCCCGGGACCCCCGCGAGATACGCAGTATTTT. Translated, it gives CASSPGPPRDTQYF.